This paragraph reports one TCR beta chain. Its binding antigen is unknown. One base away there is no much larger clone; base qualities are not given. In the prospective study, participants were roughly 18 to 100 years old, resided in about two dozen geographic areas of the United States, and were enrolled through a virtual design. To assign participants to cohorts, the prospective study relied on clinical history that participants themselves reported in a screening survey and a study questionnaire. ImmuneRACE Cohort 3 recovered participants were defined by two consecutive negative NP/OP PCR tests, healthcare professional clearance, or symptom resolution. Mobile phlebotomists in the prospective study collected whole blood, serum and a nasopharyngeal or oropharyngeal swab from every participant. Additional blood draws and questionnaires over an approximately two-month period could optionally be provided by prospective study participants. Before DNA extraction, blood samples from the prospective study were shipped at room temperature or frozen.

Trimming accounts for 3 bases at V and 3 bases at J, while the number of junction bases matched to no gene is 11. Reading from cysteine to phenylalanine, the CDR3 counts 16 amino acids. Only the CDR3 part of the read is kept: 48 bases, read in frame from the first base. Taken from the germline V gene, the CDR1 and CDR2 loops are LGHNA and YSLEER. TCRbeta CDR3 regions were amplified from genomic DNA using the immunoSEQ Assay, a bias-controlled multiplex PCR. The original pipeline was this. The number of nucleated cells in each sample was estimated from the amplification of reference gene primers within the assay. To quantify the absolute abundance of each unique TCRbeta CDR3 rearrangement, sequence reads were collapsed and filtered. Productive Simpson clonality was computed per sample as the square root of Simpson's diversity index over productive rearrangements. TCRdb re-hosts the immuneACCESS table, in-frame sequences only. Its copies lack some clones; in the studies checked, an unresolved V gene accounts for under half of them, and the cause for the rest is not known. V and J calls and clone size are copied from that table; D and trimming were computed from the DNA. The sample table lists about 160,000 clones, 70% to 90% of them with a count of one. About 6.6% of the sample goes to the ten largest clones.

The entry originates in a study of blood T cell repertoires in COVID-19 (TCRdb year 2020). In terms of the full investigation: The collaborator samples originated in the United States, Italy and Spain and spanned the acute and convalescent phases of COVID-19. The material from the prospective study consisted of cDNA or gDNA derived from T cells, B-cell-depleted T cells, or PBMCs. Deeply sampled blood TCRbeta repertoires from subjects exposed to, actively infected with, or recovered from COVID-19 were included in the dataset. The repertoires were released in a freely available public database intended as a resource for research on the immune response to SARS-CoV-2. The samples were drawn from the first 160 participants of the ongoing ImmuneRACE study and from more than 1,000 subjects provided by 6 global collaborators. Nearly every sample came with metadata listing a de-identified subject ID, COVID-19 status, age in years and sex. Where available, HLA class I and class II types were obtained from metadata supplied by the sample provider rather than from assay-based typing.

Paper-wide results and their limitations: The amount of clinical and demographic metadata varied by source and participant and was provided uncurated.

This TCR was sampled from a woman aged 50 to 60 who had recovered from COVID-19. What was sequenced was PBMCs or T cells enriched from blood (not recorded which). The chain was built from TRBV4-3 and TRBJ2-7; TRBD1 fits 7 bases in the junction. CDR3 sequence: CASSQGWGQNFYEQYF. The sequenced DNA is TGCGCCAGCAGCCAGGGATGGGGACAGAACTTCTACGAGCAGTACTTC.